This T cell receptor (beta chain) was sequenced during a study of OX40 agonist ivuxolimab in advanced cancers. Profiling relied on immunoSEQ multiplex PCR, and the TCRdb table lists in-frame clones only, not all of them. The repertoire holds approximately 61,000 clones, with roughly nine tenths as singletons. In germline, CDR1 is MNHNY, CDR2 SVGAGI (reference sequence). The CDR3 runs to 15 residues. V shed 2 bases and J shed 6 bases, with 14 bases lying between them. Patients were ineligible given autoimmune disease history or systemic immunosuppression. The study sampled blood at baseline, cycle 4 day 1, and cycle 7 day 1.

The sequences come from CD4+ or CD8+ T cells sorted from blood, collected in a trial of the OX40 agonist ivuxolimab. The source is an adult with an advanced solid tumor such as melanoma, head and neck, liver or kidney cancer. The genes are TRBV6-6 and TRBJ1-5; D is uncertain. The DNA of the CDR3 is TGTGCCAGCAGTTACGATGTCCGGAATGGTCAGCCCCAGCATTTT. Residues: CASSYDVRNGQPQHF.